The clone carrying this TCR beta chain showed up many times. Its specificity is not known. Library construction for TCR beta used iRepertoire HTBI primers and Arm-PCR of CDR3 regions. TCRdb passed the multiplex PCR reads through MiXCR, listing each CDR3 protein once. The table shows 520,000 or so distinct CDR3 sequences, with around 12% occurring only once. The source of the sample is a study of regulatory T cells in long-lasting Graves disease. Study-wide results and limits: TRBV28 was favored in persistent disease, as were TRBJ1-2 and TRBJ2-5. Researchers examined only peripheral blood and not thyroid tissue.

This sample's time point: newly diagnosed GD, antithyroid drugs for less than 3 months. RNA extracted from PBMCs served as the sequencing template. Germline trimming cut 3 bases from V and 4 bases from J; bases unmatched to any gene: 9. The CDR3 has 15 residues. Germline CDR1 reads SGDLS; CDR2 reads YYNGEE. These same records also appear under a second study, on T cells in Graves' hyperthyroidism and ophthalmopathy. That study reports: HTBI primers were used for first-round RT-PCR of the TCR CDR3.

The rearrangement links TRBV9 to TRBJ2-5, with 7 bases lining up with TRBD1. The clonotype originates from a woman under 40 with Graves disease. The specimen was peripheral blood mononuclear cells (PBMCs), collected at new diagnosis, from a patient treated with antithyroid drugs. CDR3 coding DNA: TGTGCCAGCAGCGGGGAACAGGGGCTTTCAGAGACCCAGTACTTC. Translation: CASSGEQGLSETQYF. Full variable domain (missing parts from reference TRBV9 and TRBJ2-5): DSGVTQTPKHLITATGQRVTLRCSPRSGDLSVYWYQQSLDQGLQFLIQYYNGEERAKGNILERFSAQQFPDLHSELNLSSLELGDSALYFCASSGEQGLSETQYFGPGTRLLVL.